This TCR beta chain was captured in a study of CD8 T cells in ankylosing spondylitis. TCRdb processed the 5' RACE reads anew with MiXCR; each CDR3 protein has one entry. The data contain about 160,000 distinct CDR3 sequences, roughly 44% of them singletons. To note about this clonotype: The antigen is undetermined.

V lost 1 base and J lost 3; bases outside the gene matches: 4. CDR1 and CDR2 (germline): SGHTA, FQGNSA. CDR3 length: 15 amino acids. Study-level results: Reported data indicate significant enrichment of disease-linked clones within matched ankylosing spondylitis synovial fluid.

Sequenced: synovial fluid, either unsorted or a sorted T cell fraction (not recorded which). This TCR was recovered from a male donor with ankylosing spondylitis. The J gene is TRBJ2-7, the V gene TRBV7-2, with 9 positions matching TRBD1. The CDR3 nucleotides read TGTGCCAGCAGCTTAGAGGGACAGGGTGTCTACGAGCAGTACTTC. It yields the protein CASSLEGQGVYEQYF.